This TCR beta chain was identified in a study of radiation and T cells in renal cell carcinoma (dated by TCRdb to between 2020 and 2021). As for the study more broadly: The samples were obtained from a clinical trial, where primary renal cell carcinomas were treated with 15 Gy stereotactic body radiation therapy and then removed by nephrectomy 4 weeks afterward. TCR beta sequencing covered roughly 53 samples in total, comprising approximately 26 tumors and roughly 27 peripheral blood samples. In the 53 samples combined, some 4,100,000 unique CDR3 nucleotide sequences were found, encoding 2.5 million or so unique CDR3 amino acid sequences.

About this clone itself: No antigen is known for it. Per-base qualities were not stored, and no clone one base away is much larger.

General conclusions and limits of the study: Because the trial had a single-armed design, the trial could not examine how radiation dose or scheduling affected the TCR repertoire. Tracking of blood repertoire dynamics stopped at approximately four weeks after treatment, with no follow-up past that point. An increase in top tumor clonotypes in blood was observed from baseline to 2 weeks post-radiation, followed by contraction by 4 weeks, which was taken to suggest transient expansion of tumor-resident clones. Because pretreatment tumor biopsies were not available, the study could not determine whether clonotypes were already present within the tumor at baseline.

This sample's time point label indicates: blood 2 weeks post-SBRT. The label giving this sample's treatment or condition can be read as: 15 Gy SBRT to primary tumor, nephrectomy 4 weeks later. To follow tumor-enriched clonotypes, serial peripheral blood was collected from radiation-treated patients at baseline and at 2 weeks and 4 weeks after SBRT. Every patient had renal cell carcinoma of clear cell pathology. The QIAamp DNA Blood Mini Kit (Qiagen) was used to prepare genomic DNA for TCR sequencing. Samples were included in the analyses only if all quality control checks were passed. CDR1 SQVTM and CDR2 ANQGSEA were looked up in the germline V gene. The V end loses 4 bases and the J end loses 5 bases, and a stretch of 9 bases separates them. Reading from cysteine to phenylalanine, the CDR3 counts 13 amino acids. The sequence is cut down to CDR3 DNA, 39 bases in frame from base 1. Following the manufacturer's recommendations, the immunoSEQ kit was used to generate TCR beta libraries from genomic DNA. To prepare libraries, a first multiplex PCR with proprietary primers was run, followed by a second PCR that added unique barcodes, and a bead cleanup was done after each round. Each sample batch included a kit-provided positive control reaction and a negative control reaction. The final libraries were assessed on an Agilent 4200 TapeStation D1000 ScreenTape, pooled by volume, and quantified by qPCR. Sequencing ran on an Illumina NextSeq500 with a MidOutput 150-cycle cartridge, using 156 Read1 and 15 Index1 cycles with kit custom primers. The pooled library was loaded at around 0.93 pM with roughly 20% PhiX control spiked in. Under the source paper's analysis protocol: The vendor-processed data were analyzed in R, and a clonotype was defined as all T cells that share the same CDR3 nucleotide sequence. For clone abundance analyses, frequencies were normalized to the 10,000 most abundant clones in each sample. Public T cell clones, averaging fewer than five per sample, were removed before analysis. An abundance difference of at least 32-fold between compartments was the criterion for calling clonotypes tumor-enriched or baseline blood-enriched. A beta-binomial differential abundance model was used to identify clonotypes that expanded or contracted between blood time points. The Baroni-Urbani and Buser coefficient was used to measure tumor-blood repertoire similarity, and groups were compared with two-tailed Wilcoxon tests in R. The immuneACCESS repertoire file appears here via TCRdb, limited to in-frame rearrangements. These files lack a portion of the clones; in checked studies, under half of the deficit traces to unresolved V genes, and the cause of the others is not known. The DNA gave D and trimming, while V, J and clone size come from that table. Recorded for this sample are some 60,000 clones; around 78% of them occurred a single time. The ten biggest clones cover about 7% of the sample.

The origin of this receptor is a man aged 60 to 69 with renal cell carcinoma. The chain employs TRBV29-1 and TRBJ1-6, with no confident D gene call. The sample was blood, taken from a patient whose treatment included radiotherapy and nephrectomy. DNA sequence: TGCAGCGTTGGGGCGGGGAATAATTCACCCCTCCACTTT. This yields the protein CSVGAGNNSPLHF.